Presented here are 11 T cell receptor beta chains from one specimen sequenced in a study of T-cell memory formation after mild COVID-19 (dated by TCRdb to the early 2020s). Library preparation employed 5' RACE. Sequenced on an Illumina NovaSeq 6000. TCRdb cleaned the public reads at Q25 with fastp, built clones with MiXCR and kept in-frame beta chains. Rows are combined by CDR3 protein, so each entry shows the most common genes and DNA. The sample profile shows about 470,000 distinct CDR3 sequences; approximately 25% of them were found once. The top ten constitute around 13% of the sample. The sample comprised PBMCs or a T cell subset sorted from them (not recorded which). The receptor source for this set is an adult woman who had mild COVID-19 (a few samples of this study predate the infection). The sample titles of this study are shuffled in the database, so cell type and time point are left out; the donor was told from shared clones.

This clonotype was recorded once. The rearrangement uses TRBV7-2 and TRBJ2-7; 15 nucleotides match TRBD2. Germline V gene lookup returns CDR1 SGHTA and CDR2 FQGNSA. The CDR3 covers 17 residues. With V trimmed by 5 bases and J by 4 bases, 9 bases remained unmatched. The CDR3 DNA is TGTGCCAGCAGCCCGAGCGGGACTAGCGGGAGGATGTACGAGCAGTACTTC. Translated: CASSPSGTSGRMYEQYF.

The chain couples TRBV5-1 to TRBJ2-1; 9 bases line up with TRBD2. The CDR3 is 16 residues long. V was clipped by 4 bases and J by 3 bases; unmatched bases: 8. Germline V gene data show CDR1 as SGHRS and CDR2 as YFSETQ. DNA of the CDR3: TGCGCCAGCAGCCCGAGGGAAGCGGGAGGCTACAATGAGCAGTTCTTC. The encoded protein is CASSPREAGGYNEQFF.

This chain joins TRBV5-1 and TRBJ2-5; TRBD1 agrees at 9 bases. The CDR3 totals 15 residues. V lost 6 bases to trimming and J lost 2 bases; unmatched junction nucleotides: 8. Germline assignment: CDR1 SGHRS and CDR2 YFSETQ. The CDR3 protein is CASNPWDRDQETQYF. DNA of the CDR3: TGCGCCAGCAACCCCTGGGACAGGGATCAAGAGACCCAGTACTTC.

There are a few counts of this clonotype. The genes are TRBV29-1 and TRBJ1-4; a possible D gene is TRBD1 (5 bases). Germline-derived CDR1 and CDR2 are SQVTM and ANQGSEA. The ends were cut back, 3 bases at V and 10 bases at J, with 18 bases in the middle. The CDR3 has 14 amino acids. CDR3 sequence (DNA): TGCAGCGTTGAGCGCCTTTTGCCGGGGGGAAAACTGTTTTTT. Protein product: CSVERLLPGGKLFF.

The chain employs TRBV24-1 and TRBJ1-1; tentative D call: TRBD1 (6 bases). CDR1 is KGHDR and CDR2 is SFDVKD in the germline V gene. CDR3 size: 15 residues. V lost 3 bases, J lost 6 bases, and 16 bases lay in between. The CDR3 DNA follows: TGTGCCACCAGTGATAGCGGACAGCTTAACGCTGAAGCTTTCTTT. This gives the protein CATSDSGQLNAEAFF.

The chain carries TRBV20-1 and TRBJ1-2, with D unclear. The CDR3 consists of 14 residues. The germline gives CDR1 DFQATT, CDR2 SNEGSKA (reference sequence). Deletions cut 6 bases from V and 3 bases from J, with 17 bases between. The CDR3 DNA sequence: TGCAGTGCCAAACAAGAGGGTCTGGACTATGGCTACACCTTC. Translation: CSAKQEGLDYGYTF.

The chain links TRBV6-5 to TRBJ1-5, with D possibly TRBD1 on 5 matching bases. From germline, CDR1 is MNHEY and CDR2 SVGAGI. The CDR3 covers 14 residues. V lost 2 bases and J 4 bases, leaving 9 bases between the germline ends. This CDR3 reads CASSYGGVNQPQHF. CDR3 in DNA: TGTGCCAGCAGTTACGGGGGGGTAAATCAGCCCCAGCATTTT.

V and J are TRBV6-5 and TRBJ2-1, with TRBD1 matching over 9 bases. The trim removed 5 bases at V and 4 bases at J, leaving 6 bases unmatched. Per the germline V gene, CDR1 is MNHEY and CDR2 is SVGAGI. This CDR3 region has 15 residues. Here the CDR3 DNA reads TGTGCCAGCAGTACTACAGGGGGCTGGTACAATGAGCAGTTCTTC. Residues: CASSTTGGWYNEQFF.

This sequence joins TRBV4-3 and TRBJ2-7, with 11 bases that match TRBD2. The CDR3 has 16 amino acids. Trimming took 4 bases from V and 7 from J; bases not matched to a gene: 12. Germline CDR1 is LGHNA and CDR2 is YSLEER. DNA of the CDR3: TGCGCCAGCAGCCTCCACGGTATAGCGGGAGGGGGGGAGCAGTACTTC. Protein sequence: CASSLHGIAGGGEQYF.

This clonotype has only a few counts. The V and J genes are TRBV5-1 and TRBJ2-7; D may be TRBD1 (5 bases). The germline CDR1 and CDR2 sequences are SGHRS and YFSETQ. This CDR3 has 13 amino acids. With 5 bases removed from V and 4 bases from J, the gap between germline ends came to 13 bases. DNA for the CDR3: TGCGCCAGCAGGCAGGACACTATTTACGAGCAGTACTTC. Protein sequence: CASRQDTIYEQYF.

This clonotype has ten or more counts. The CDR3 protein is CASSLVVNTEAFF. The DNA for the CDR3 is TGCGCCAGCAGCTTGGTGGTGAACACTGAAGCTTTCTTT. V usage is TRBV5-1 and J usage is TRBJ1-1; D is ambiguous. Germline V lookup: CDR1 SGHRS, CDR2 YFSETQ. V was shortened by 0 bases and J by 0 bases, with 3 bases between the two germline ends. The length of the CDR3 is 13 residues.